A single sample is the source of the 2 T cell receptor beta chains below, sequenced in a study of identical twins. TCRdb reanalysed the 5' RACE reads using MiXCR and keeps one entry per CDR3 protein. The sample lists roughly 230,000 distinct CDR3 sequences, approximately 8.3% occurring once. The sample also formed part of further work on yellow fever vaccine responses in identical twins.

Sequenced material: CD8+ T cells sorted from blood. The origin of the receptors is a woman between 18 and 30 years old in good health.

The rearrangement uses TRBV4-3 and TRBJ2-1, with a possible D match to TRBD2 (7 bases). This CDR3 is 16 amino acids long. Germline assignment: CDR1 LGHNA and CDR2 YSLEER. V shed 0 bases and J shed 4 bases, with 13 bases lying between them. CDR3: CASSQDRGGWYNEQFF. In DNA, the CDR3 is TGCGCCAGCAGCCAAGATAGGGGGGGGTGGTACAATGAGCAGTTCTTC.

This clonotype was picked up many times. V is TRBV3-1 and J is TRBJ1-1; D is uncertain. In germline, CDR1 is LGHDT, CDR2 YNNKEL (reference sequence). The CDR3 extends over 15 amino acids. The V gene lost 2 bases and the J gene lost 4 bases, with 14 bases spanning the gap. DNA of the CDR3: TGTGCCAGCAGCCAAACCGTCTCCTTGGGCACTGAAGCTTTCTTT. Its protein product is CASSQTVSLGTEAFF.